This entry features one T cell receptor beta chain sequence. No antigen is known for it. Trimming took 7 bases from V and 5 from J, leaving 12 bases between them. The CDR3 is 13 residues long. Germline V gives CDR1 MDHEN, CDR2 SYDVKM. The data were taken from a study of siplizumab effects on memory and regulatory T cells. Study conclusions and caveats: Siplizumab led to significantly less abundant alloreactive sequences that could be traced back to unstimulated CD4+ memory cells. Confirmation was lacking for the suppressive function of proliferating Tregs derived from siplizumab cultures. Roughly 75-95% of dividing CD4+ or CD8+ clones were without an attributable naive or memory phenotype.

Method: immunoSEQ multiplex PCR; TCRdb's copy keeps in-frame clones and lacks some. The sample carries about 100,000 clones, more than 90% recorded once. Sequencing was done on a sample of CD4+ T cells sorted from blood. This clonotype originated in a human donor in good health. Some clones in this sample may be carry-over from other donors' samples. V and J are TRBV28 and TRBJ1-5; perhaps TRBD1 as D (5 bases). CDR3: CASISQGDQPQHF. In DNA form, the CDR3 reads TGTGCCAGCATAAGTCAGGGCGATCAGCCCCAGCATTTT.